This is a list of T cell receptor beta chains from one sample in a study of CD8 T cells in Susac syndrome. TCRdb reprocessed the immunoSEQ multiplex PCR reads with MiXCR, giving one entry per CDR3 protein. The table lists around 190,000 distinct CDR3 sequences, approximately 93% of them singletons. Sequencing used CD4+ T cells from PBMCs. The receptors were gathered from a human donor in good health. Both conserved end residues are part of each CDR3. A D gene is named only where the DNA matches it firmly.

V gene	D gene	J gene	CDR3 protein	CDR3 DNA
TRBV6-5	NA	TRBJ1-2	CASKQGWGYTF	TGTGCCAGCAAGCAGGGGTGGGGCTACACCTTC
TRBV9	NA	TRBJ2-3	CASSVASDTQYF	TGTGCCAGCAGCGTAGCCTCAGATACGCAGTATTTT
TRBV6-9	NA	TRBJ1-2	CASSSHAVNYGYTF	TGTGCCAGCAGTTCCCACGCAGTCAACTATGGCTACACCTTC
TRBV29-1	NA	TRBJ1-1	CSVVRRLGTEAFF	TGCAGCGTCGTTCGACGTTTGGGTACTGAAGCTTTCTTT
TRBV29-1	NA	TRBJ2-3	CSAPGLRRDTQYF	TGCAGCGCTCCGGGCCTCCGACGAGATACGCAGTATTTT
TRBV5-1	NA	TRBJ2-3	CASSLQGPRPDTQYF	TGCGCCAGCAGCTTGCAGGGGCCGAGGCCAGATACGCAGTATTTT
TRBV7-2	NA	TRBJ1-3	CASSILVGNTIYF	TGTGCCAGCAGCATCCTCGTTGGAAACACCATATATTTT
TRBV6-5	NA	TRBJ2-3	CASSYTEASTDTQYF	TGTGCCAGCAGTTACACTGAGGCAAGCACAGATACGCAGTATTTT
TRBV20-1	NA	TRBJ1-6	CSARTVSSYNSPLHF	TGCAGTGCTAGAACAGTGAGCTCCTATAATTCACCCCTCCACTTT
TRBV20-1	TRBD2	TRBJ2-5	CSALSLADKETQYF	TGCAGTGCTCTCAGCCTAGCGGATAAAGAGACCCAGTACTTC
TRBV14	NA	TRBJ2-1	CASSQISPGVRSYNEQFF	TGTGCCAGCAGCCAGATAAGTCCCGGGGTGAGATCCTACAATGAGCAGTTCTTC